This T cell receptor beta chain was found in a study of shared clonotypes between healthy human individuals. Study details: CD8 memory received one plate per donor, CD8 naive two, CD4 memory three and CD4 naive three.

Clones were read by immunoSEQ multiplex PCR, and TCRdb kept only the in-frame ones, dropping some. The sample has about 2,500,000 clones; more than 90% are singletons. The V and J ends lost 2 bases and 4 bases respectively, with 11 bases between them. The CDR3 totals 14 residues. Germline values: CDR1 ENHRY, CDR2 SYGVKD. The sequencing sample was made of naive CD4+ T cells sorted from blood. Subset meaning: CD45RA+ positively selected. The source of this sequence is a man aged 18 to 35 in good health. The chain is built from TRBV10-3 and TRBJ1-2; D not certain. The CDR3 DNA sequence: TGTGCCATCAGTGAGGGGCCGCCCCGCTATGGCTACACCTTC. Encoded protein: CAISEGPPRYGYTF.